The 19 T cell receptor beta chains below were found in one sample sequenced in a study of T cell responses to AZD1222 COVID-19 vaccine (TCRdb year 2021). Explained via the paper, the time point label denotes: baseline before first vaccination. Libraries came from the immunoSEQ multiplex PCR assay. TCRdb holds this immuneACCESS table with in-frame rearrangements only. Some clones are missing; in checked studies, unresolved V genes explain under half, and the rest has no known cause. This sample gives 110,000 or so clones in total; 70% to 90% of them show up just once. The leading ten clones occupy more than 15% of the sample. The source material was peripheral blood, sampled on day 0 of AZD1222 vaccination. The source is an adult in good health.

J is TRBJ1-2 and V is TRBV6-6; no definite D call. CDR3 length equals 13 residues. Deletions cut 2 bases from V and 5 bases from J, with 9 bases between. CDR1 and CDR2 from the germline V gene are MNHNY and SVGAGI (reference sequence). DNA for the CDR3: TGTGCCAGCAGTTACGATTCGGGTTATGGCTACACCTTC. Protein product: CASSYDSGYGYTF.

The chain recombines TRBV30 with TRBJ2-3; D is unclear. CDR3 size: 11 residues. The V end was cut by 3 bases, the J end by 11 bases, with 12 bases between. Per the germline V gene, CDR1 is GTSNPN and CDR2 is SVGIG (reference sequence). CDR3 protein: CAWSAPFGQYF. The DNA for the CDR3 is TGTGCCTGGAGCGCCCCTTTCGGGCAGTATTTT.

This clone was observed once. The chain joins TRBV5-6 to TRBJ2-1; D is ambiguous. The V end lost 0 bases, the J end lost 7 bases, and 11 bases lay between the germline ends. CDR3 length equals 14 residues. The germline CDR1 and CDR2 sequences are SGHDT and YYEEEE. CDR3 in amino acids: CASSLGASRNEQFF. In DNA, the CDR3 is TGTGCCAGCAGCTTGGGGGCGTCAAGAAATGAGCAGTTCTTC.

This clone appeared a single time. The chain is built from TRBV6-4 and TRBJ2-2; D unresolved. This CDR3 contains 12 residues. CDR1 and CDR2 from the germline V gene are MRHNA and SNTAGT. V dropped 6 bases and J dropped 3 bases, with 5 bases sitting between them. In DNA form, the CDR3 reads TGTGCCAGCAGCCCCGACACCGGGGAGCTGTTTTTT. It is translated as CASSPDTGELFF.

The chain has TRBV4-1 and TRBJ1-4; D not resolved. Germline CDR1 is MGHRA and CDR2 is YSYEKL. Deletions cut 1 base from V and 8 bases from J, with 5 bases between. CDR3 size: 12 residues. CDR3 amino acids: CASSQVGEKLFF. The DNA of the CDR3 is TGCGCCAGCAGCCAAGTTGGGGAAAAACTGTTTTTT.

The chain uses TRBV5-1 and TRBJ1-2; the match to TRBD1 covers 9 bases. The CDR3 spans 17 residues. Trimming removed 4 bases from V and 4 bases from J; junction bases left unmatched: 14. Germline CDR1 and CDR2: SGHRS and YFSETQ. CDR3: CASSPRTPQGAAYGYTF. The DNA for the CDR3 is TGCGCCAGCAGCCCTCGAACCCCACAGGGGGCCGCCTATGGCTACACCTTC.

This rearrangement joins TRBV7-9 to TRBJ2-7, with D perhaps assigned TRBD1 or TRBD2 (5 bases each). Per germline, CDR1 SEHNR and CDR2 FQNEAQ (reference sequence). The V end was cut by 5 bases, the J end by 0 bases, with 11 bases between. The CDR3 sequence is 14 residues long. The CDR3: CASSRDGSSYEQYV. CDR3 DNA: TGTGCCAGCAGCCGGGACGGTAGCTCCTACGAGCAGTACGTC.

The CDR3 DNA sequence: TGTGCCAGCACCCGCGGAGGGATCCCCTACGAGCAGTACGTC. Its translation: CASTRGGIPYEQYV. The chain is built from TRBV6-5 and TRBJ2-7; D is perhaps TRBD2 (6 bases). Trimming stripped 7 bases from V and 2 bases from J, with 15 bases between. Germline CDR1 is MNHEY and CDR2 is SVGAGI. The CDR3 consists of 14 residues.

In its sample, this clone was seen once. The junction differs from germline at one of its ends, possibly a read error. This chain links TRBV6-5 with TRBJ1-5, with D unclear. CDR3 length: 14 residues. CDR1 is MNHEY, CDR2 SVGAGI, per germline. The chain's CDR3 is CASSGAIRNQPQHF. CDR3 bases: TGCGCGAGTAGCGGAGCTATCAGAAATCAGCCCCAGCATTTT.

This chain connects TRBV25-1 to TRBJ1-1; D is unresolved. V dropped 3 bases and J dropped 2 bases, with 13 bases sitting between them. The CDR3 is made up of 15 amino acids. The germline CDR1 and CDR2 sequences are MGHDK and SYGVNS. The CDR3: CASSEGSLINTEAFF. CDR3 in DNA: TGTGCCAGCAGTGAGGGCAGTTTGATTAACACTGAAGCTTTCTTT.

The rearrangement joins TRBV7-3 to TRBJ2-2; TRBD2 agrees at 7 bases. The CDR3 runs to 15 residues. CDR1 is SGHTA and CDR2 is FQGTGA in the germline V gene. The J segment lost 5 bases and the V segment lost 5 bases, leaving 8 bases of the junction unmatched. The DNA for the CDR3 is TGTGCCAGCAGCAACGGCGGGGGTTGGACCGGGGAGCTGTTTTTT. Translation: CASSNGGGWTGELFF. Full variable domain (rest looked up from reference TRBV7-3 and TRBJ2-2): GAGVSQTPSNKVTEKGKYVELRCDPISGHTALYWYRQSLGQGPEFLIYFQGTGAADDSGLPNDRFFAVRPEGSVSTLKIQRTERGDSAVYLCASSNGGGWTGELFFGEGSRLTVL.

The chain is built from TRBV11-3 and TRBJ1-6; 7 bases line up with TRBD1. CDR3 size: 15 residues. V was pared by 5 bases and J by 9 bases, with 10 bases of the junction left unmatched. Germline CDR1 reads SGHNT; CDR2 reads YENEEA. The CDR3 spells CASSSLGQFTSPLHF. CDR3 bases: TGTGCCAGCAGCAGCCTGGGACAGTTCACTTCACCCCTCCACTTT.

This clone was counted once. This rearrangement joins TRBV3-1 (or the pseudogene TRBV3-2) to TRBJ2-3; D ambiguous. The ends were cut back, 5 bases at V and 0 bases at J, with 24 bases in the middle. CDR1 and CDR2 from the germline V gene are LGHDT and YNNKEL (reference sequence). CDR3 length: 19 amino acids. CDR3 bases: TGTGCCAGCAGCGGCACCTCGTCGTGTCGCGCCTATAGCACAGATACGCAGTATTTT. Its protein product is CASSGTSSCRAYSTDTQYF.

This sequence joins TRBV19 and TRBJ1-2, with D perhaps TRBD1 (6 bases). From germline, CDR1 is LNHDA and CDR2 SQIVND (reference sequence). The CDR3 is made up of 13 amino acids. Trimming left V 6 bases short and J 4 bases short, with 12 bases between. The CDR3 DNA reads TGTGCCAGTAGCGACAGGTCTATCTATGGCTACACCTTC. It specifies CASSDRSIYGYTF.

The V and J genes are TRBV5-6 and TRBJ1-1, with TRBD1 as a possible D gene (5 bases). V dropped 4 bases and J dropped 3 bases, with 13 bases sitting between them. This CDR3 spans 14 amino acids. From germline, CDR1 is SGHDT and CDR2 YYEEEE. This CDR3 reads CASSRGRDHTEAFF. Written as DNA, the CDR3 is TGTGCCAGCAGCAGAGGGCGGGACCACACTGAAGCTTTCTTT.

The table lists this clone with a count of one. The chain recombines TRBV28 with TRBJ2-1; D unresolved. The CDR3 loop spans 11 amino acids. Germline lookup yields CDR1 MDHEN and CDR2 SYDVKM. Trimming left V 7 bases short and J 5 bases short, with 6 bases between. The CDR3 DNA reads TGTGCCAGCAACTCGGACAATGAGCAGTTCTTC. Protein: CASNSDNEQFF.

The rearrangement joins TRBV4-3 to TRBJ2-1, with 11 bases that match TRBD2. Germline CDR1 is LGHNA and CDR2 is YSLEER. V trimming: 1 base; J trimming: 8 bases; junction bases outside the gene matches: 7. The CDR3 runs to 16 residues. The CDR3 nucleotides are TGCGCCAGCAGCCAAGGGGCTAGCGGGGGGCCCGATGAGCAGTTCTTC. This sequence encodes CASSQGASGGPDEQFF.

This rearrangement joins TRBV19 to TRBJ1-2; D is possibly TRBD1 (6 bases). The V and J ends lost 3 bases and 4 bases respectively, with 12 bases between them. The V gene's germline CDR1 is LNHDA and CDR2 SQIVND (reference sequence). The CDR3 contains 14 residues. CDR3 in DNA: TGTGCCAGTAGTATGGGCAGGGGCGCCTATGGCTACACCTTC. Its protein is CASSMGRGAYGYTF.

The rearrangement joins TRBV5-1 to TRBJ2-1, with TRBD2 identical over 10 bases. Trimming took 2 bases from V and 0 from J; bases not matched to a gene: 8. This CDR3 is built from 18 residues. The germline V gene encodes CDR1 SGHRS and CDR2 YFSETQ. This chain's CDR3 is CASSFTGLATSSYNEQFF. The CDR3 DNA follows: TGCGCCAGCAGCTTTACGGGACTAGCGACCTCCTCCTACAATGAGCAGTTCTTC.